Below are 14 T cell receptor beta chains sequenced from a single sample in a study of CD8+ T cells in alopecia areata. Sequencing used cDNA as its template, made by extracting RNA and reverse transcribing it. TCRdb's table, derived via immunoSEQ multiplex PCR, lists solely in-frame clones and lacks some. The sample records approximately 150,000 clones, about 54% being singletons. Sequencing was done on a sample of CD4+ T cells sorted from blood. These receptors were taken from a human donor in good health.

The V and J genes are TRBV5-6 and TRBJ1-2; a weak D match, TRBD1 (6 bases). V was shortened by 4 bases and J by 4 bases, with 11 bases between the two germline ends. Per the germline V gene, CDR1 is SGHDT and CDR2 is YYEEEE. This CDR3 region has 13 residues. The CDR3: CASSPRGAYGYTF. Here the CDR3 DNA reads TGTGCCAGCAGCCCCCGGGGGGCCTATGGCTACACCTTC.

The V gene is TRBV29-1, the J gene TRBJ1-5; D gene uncertain. CDR1 is SQVTM, CDR2 ANQGSEA, per germline. Trimming removed 4 bases at V and 2 bases at J, with 6 bases between. The CDR3 covers 12 residues. CDR3 sequence reads: CSVGRGNQPQHF. The CDR3 region has the DNA TGCAGCGTTGGGAGGGGCAATCAGCCCCAGCATTTT.

The chain links TRBV20-1 to TRBJ2-7; maybe TRBD2 (5 bases). Per the germline V gene, CDR1 is DFQATT and CDR2 is SNEGSKA (reference sequence). V was clipped by 6 bases and J by 9 bases, with 15 bases between them. CDR3 length equals 11 residues. The CDR3 loop reads CSAQDRRPQYF. The CDR3 region has the DNA TGCAGTGCCCAAGATCGGAGGCCGCAGTACTTC.

V and J are TRBV5-6 and TRBJ2-3, with TRBD2 as a possible D gene (5 bases). The ends were cut back, 1 base at V and 8 bases at J, with 17 bases in the middle. Germline V gives CDR1 SGHDT, CDR2 YYEEEE. There are 15 residues in the CDR3. The CDR3 sequence: CASSLISAGGATQYF. CDR3 DNA sequence: TGTGCCAGCAGCTTGATTAGCGCTGGTGGAGCTACGCAGTATTTT.

The rearrangement uses TRBV30 and TRBJ2-1, with a tentative D call TRBD2 (5 bases). The CDR3 contains 12 residues. From germline, CDR1 is GTSNPN and CDR2 SVGIG (reference sequence). Trimming removed 4 bases at V and 3 bases at J, with 7 bases between. The CDR3 here is CAWNRDYNEQFF. As DNA, the CDR3 is TGTGCCTGGAATCGGGACTACAATGAGCAGTTCTTC.

The J gene is TRBJ1-5, the V gene TRBV10-3; maybe TRBD1 (5 bases). V was shortened by 10 bases and J by 7 bases, with 26 bases between the two germline ends. The germline V gene has CDR1 ENHRY and CDR2 SYGVKD. The CDR3 runs to 16 residues. In DNA, the CDR3 is TGTGCCACCGAAGAATCAAATAGCAGGGTAATGCAGCCCCAGCATTTT. Translation gives CATEESNSRVMQPQHF.

J is TRBJ1-4 and V is TRBV30, with D unclear. The V and J ends lost 0 bases and 7 bases respectively, with 9 bases between them. This CDR3 has 13 residues. Germline values: CDR1 GTSNPN, CDR2 SVGIG (reference sequence). The CDR3 DNA reads as TGTGCCTGGAGTGTAAGGGTTTCTGAAAAACTGTTTTTT. Amino acids: CAWSVRVSEKLFF.

V is TRBV7-9 and J is TRBJ2-1, with 8 nucleotides matching TRBD1. V dropped 1 base and J dropped 7; count of bases not matched to a gene: 6. The CDR3 is made up of 15 amino acids. CDR1 and CDR2 from the germline V gene are SEHNR and FQNEAQ (reference sequence). CDR3 residues: CASSLERTGRNEQFF. CDR3 coding DNA: TGTGCCAGCAGCTTAGAGCGGACAGGGAGGAATGAGCAGTTCTTC.

CDR3 region: CASSDLASTGETQYF. DNA for the CDR3: TGTGCCAGCAGTGACCTAGCGTCAACGGGGGAGACCCAGTACTTC. The chain recombines TRBV2 with TRBJ2-5, with D possibly TRBD2 on 6 matching bases. The V and J ends lost 3 bases and 5 bases respectively, with 16 bases between them. Looked up from germline, CDR1 is SNHLY and CDR2 is FYNNEI. The CDR3 extends over 15 amino acids.

This chain joins TRBV9 and TRBJ2-2; D ambiguous. The germline gives CDR1 SGDLS, CDR2 YYNGEE. The V gene lost 0 bases and the J gene lost 4 bases, with 10 bases spanning the gap. This CDR3 region has 15 residues. CDR3 loop: CASSVGNSATGELFF. In DNA, the CDR3 is TGTGCCAGCAGCGTAGGGAACAGTGCCACCGGGGAGCTGTTTTTT.

This clone was recorded a few times. The chain combines TRBV5-6 with TRBJ2-7; TRBD1 aligns across 9 bases. Germline CDR1 is SGHDT and CDR2 is YYEEEE. Trimming at V came to 6 bases and at J to 3 bases, leaving 13 bases not matched to a gene. The CDR3 spans 16 residues. The CDR3 DNA follows: TGTGCCAGCAACCCAATGACGGGACAGGGTCTCTACGAGCAGTACTTC. Its translation is CASNPMTGQGLYEQYF.

This clone was seen a handful of times. The chain couples TRBV29-1 to TRBJ1-2, with TRBD1 matching 9 bases. From germline, CDR1 is SQVTM and CDR2 ANQGSEA. The CDR3 covers 13 residues. Trimming removed 3 bases from V and 7 bases from J; junction bases left unmatched: 6. Written as DNA, the CDR3 is TGCAGCGTTGATCGGACAGGGGCTACTGGCTACACCTTC. Its translation: CSVDRTGATGYTF.

A word on this clone: At the DNA level, this CDR3 is encoded by other sequences in the same sample as well. V is TRBV29-1 and J is TRBJ1-5; TRBD1 agrees at 7 bases. The trim removed 4 bases at V and 2 bases at J, leaving 2 bases unmatched. The CDR3 consists of 13 residues. In germline, CDR1 is SQVTM, CDR2 ANQGSEA. In DNA form, the CDR3 reads TGCAGCGTTGGACAGGGCGGCAATCAGCCCCAGCATTTT. Its translation: CSVGQGGNQPQHF.

The rearrangement uses TRBV2 and TRBJ1-2; no reliable D call. The CDR3 sequence is 17 residues long. V gave up 4 bases and J gave up 3 bases, with 21 bases separating them. Germline CDR1 is SNHLY and CDR2 is FYNNEI. The CDR3 is CASSVSVSNFRDYGYTF. In nucleotides, the CDR3 is TGTGCCAGCAGTGTGTCGGTCTCAAATTTCCGAGACTATGGCTACACCTTC. Full variable domain (outside the CDR3, taken from reference TRBV2 and TRBJ1-2): EPEVTQTPSHQVTQMGQEVILRCVPISNHLYFYWYRQILGQKVEFLVSFYNNEISEKSEIFDDQFSVERPDGSNFTLKIRSTKLEDSAMYFCASSVSVSNFRDYGYTFGSGTRLTVV.